This T cell receptor beta chain was captured by sequencing in a study of metastatic and nonmetastatic thyroid tumors. The overall study: Thyroid patients, malignant and benign, had repertoires compared across blood and tumor or nodule tissue.

There were no patients who had received any treatment before thyroid surgery. Notes on the study in general: Reports indicated that malignant thyroid tumors showed significantly higher TCR beta diversity than benign nodules did, in blood and tumor.

The germline CDR1 and CDR2 sequences are SQVTM and ANQGSEA. This CDR3 has 16 amino acids. The ends were cut back, 5 bases at V and 0 bases at J, with 19 bases in the middle. Per the study methods: Construction of a distant-metastasis classifier for papillary thyroid cancer relied on CDR3 differences across clinicopathological groups. TCRdb reprocessed the PCR reads using MiXCR. TCRdb assigned the V and J calls; the authors' analysis was not used. The sample consists of around 23,000 clones, around a fifth of them appearing once. This clone was observed a handful of times. Its antigen is unidentified. The receptor comes from a male donor with papillary thyroid cancer or a benign thyroid nodule (not recorded which). Some clones in this sample may be carry-over from other donors' samples. The rearrangement links TRBV29-1 to TRBJ1-2, with D uncertain. Material: blood. CDR3 protein: CSVYGVEAATNYGYTF. Written as DNA, the CDR3 is TGCAGCGTTTACGGTGTGGAGGCTGCCACTAACTATGGCTACACCTTC.